This T cell receptor (beta chain) comes out of a study of T cells in localized non-small cell lung cancer (dated by TCRdb to about 2020). In the study overall: T cell repertoires of approximately 250 early-stage NSCLC patients were analyzed, with tumors being compared against uninvolved tumor-adjacent lungs. NSCLC patients had a mean age of roughly 66 years, and around 140 were male and 107 female. All 250 or so NSCLC patients in the cohort were treatment-naive and had localized lung tumors that were resected.

About this clone itself: Its cognate antigen has yet to be identified. No much larger clonotype is one base removed from it; base qualities were not supplied.

Summary of the overall study and its limitations: Because multi-region tumor sequencing was not done, intratumor heterogeneity could not be ruled out. Since the design was exploratory, TCR variables were selected using unadjusted p-values with no false-discovery rate correction. Uninvolved tumor-adjacent lung showed the highest T cell clonality, higher than tumor, which suggests more focused antigenic responses in the uninvolved tumor-adjacent lung. A median of 57 of the top 100 tumor clones were detected in paired uninvolved adjacent lung, and under 30 of these tumor clones were also found among the top 100 clones of the paired uninvolved adjacent lung. Longer overall survival was associated with higher blood T cell density, whereas shorter survival was associated with higher adjacent-lung clonality.

The CDR3, cysteine through phenylalanine, is 13 amino acids long. Only the CDR3 region is kept as DNA, spanning 39 bases read in frame from base 1. The germline V gene specifies MNHNS as CDR1 and SASEGT as CDR2. The V end loses 4 bases and the J end loses 11 bases, and a stretch of 15 bases separates them. TCR beta CDR3 regions were sequenced from DNA using the immunoSEQ Assay. The published analysis was carried out like this. T cell density was computed as TCR beta template counts normalized to usable DNA estimated by amplifying housekeeping genes. Richness was estimated with the preseqR package, extrapolating to 400,000 templates for PBMC samples and 120,000 templates for tissue samples. Clonality was calculated as one minus Pielou's evenness. Differential abundance testing on productive amino-acid clonotypes, with a minimum total count of 5 and an alpha of 0.1, was used to identify tissue-enriched TCRs. The Jaccard Index and the Morisita Overlap Index were used to quantify repertoire overlap between compartments. GLIPH grouped TCR beta CDR3s together with public tetramer-defined viral CDR3s, and a viral motif had to include at least three viral sequences and show V-gene enrichment. The source is immuneACCESS, and TCRdb retained only in-frame sequences with V and J called. Part of the clones is not carried over; for the studies checked, unresolved V genes explain less than half of this, and the remainder is unexplained. V, J and clone size reflect that table, while D and trimming were determined from the DNA. This sample holds about 14,000 clones; approximately 90% were observed only once. Approximately 2.9% of the sample is in the top ten clones.

At diagnosis, tumor, uninvolved tumor-adjacent lung and peripheral blood were collected and then preserved as a mix of FFPE and fresh-frozen material. For TCR repertoire profiling, blood samples were analyzed in the form of peripheral blood mononuclear cells. The starting material was peripheral blood mononuclear cells, obtained before any cancer treatment. The chain is assembled from TRBV6-1 and TRBJ1-5, with an unclear D gene assignment. This clonotype was obtained from a man between 40 and 75 years old with stage III lung adenocarcinoma. In nucleotide form, the sequence is TGTGCCAGCAGTGGGGAGCGGACGGCGGCCCAGCATTTT. Translated, this is CASSGERTAAQHF.